This T cell receptor beta chain was found in a study of blood T cell repertoires in COVID-19. About the research overall: From the United States, Italy and Spain came samples of acute and convalescent COVID-19.

Using immunoSEQ multiplex PCR, the repertoire was profiled, and TCRdb retains in-frame clones only, with some absent. The data contain about 220,000 clones, 83% of them seen just once; the ten biggest clones take up approximately 4.9%. Cohorts were determined from participant-reported clinical history. Germline CDR1 reads MGHRA; CDR2 reads YSYEKL. Trimming removed 0 bases at V and 2 bases at J, with 15 bases between. The CDR3 is made up of 17 amino acids. The chain is built from TRBV4-1 and TRBJ2-3; a weak D match, TRBD2 (6 bases). Source material: PBMCs or T cells enriched from blood (not recorded which). This receptor was obtained from a woman in her forties or fifties who had been exposed to COVID-19. The CDR3 nucleotides read TGCGCCAGCAGCCAAGAGGGTACCGGGGGATCCACAGATACGCAGTATTTT. Amino acid sequence: CASSQEGTGGSTDTQYF.